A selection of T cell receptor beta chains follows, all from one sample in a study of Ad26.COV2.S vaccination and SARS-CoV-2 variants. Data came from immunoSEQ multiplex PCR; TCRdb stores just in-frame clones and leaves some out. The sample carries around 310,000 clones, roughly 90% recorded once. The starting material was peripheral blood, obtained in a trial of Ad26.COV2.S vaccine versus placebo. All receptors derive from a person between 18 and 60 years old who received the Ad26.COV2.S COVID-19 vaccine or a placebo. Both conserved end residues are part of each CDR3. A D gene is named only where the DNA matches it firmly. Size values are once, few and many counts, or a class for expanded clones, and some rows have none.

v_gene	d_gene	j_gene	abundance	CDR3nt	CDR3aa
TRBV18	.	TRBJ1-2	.	TGTGCCAGCTCTGGTGGAGGACAGACCTCTGGCTATGGCTACACCTTC	CASSGGGQTSGYGYTF
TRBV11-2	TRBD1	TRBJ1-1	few	TGTGCCAGCAGTGGCCCTGGGACAGCGGCTTTCTTT	CASSGPGTAAFF
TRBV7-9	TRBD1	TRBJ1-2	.	TGTGCCAGCAGCTTTCTACAGGGGGCGCGCGGCTATGGCTACACCTTC	CASSFLQGARGYGYTF
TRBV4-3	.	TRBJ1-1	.	TGCGCCAGCAGCCCCAGGGGTGCGGCTGAAGCTTTCTTT	CASSPRGAAEAFF
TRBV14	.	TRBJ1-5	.	TGTGCCAGCAGCCAAGATAATTTTTCGGCCGGACAGCCCCAGCATTTT	CASSQDNFSAGQPQHF
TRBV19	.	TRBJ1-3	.	TGTGCCAGTAGATTAACGGGGGGAAACACCATATATTTT	CASRLTGGNTIYF
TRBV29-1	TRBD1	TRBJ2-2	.	TGCAGCGTTCAAGACAGGGGGGATGACGGGGAGCTGTTTTTT	CSVQDRGDDGELFF
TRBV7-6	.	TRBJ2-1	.	TGTGCCAGCAGCCAGGGGTCGGAGCAGTTCTTC	CASSQGSEQFF
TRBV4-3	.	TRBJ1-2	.	TGCGCCAGCAGCCAAATGGATTTGAACTATGGCTACACCTTC	CASSQMDLNYGYTF
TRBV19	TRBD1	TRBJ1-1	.	TGTGCCAGTAGTATCCTAGGGGGCAGGTACACTGAAGCTTTCTTT	CASSILGGRYTEAFF
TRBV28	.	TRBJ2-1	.	TGTGCCAGCAGTCGAACCCTGACGAAGACCCCCTCCTACAATGAGCAGTTCTTC	CASSRTLTKTPSYNEQFF
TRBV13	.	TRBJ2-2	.	TGTGCCAGCAGCTTAGCGGGAGAATCCCCCGGGGAGCTGTTTTTT	CASSLAGESPGELFF
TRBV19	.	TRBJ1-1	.	TGTGCCAGTAGTAACATTGACAGCCTCATGAACACTGAAGCTTTCTTT	CASSNIDSLMNTEAFF
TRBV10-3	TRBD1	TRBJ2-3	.	TGTGCCATCAGTGAGTCAGGTCGACAGGGTAATAGGGATACGCAGTATTTT	CAISESGRQGNRDTQYF
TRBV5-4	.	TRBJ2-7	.	TGTGCCAGCAGCTTGGGGACCAAGGTAATCTACGAGCAGTACTTC	CASSLGTKVIYEQYF
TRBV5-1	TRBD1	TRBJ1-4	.	TGCGCCAGCAGCTTGGGGGGGACAGGGCATAATGAAAAACTGTTTTTT	CASSLGGTGHNEKLFF
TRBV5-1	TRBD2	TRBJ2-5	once	TGCGCCAGCAGCTTGGCTGGCGGGGGGAGTGAGACCCAGTACTTC	CASSLAGGGSETQYF
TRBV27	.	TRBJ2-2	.	TGTGCCAGCTCCCCGGTACTAAACACCGGGGAGCTGTTTTTT	CASSPVLNTGELFF
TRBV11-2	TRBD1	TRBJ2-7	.	TGTGCCAGCAGAGACCGCCAGGGGGTTCCCTACGAGCAGTACTTC	CASRDRQGVPYEQYF
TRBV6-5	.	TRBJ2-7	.	TGTGCCAGCAGTTACTCGAACCCCTACGAGCAGTACTTC	CASSYSNPYEQYF
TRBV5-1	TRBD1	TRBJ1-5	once	TGCGCCAGCAGCCAAGGACAGGGGGACCAGCCCCAGCATTTT	CASSQGQGDQPQHF
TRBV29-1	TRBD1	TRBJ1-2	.	TGCAGCGTTGTTAAAGGGACAGGGGCCTCTCGCTACACCTTC	CSVVKGTGASRYTF
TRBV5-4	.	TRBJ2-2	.	TGTGCCAGCAGCTTGCGGCCGACCACCGGGGAGCTGTTTTTT	CASSLRPTTGELFF
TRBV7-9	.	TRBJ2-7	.	TGTGCCAGCAGCTTAGCGAGGGACGAGCAGTACTTC	CASSLARDEQYF
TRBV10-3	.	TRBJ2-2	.	TGTGCCATCAGAGTTCCCTCCGAACCCCTAACCGGGGAGCTGTTTTTT	CAIRVPSEPLTGELFF
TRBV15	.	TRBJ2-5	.	TGTGCCACCAGCAAGTGGTCCCTAGCGGAGACCCAGTACTTC	CATSKWSLAETQYF
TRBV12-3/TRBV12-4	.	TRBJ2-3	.	TGTGCCAGCAGACAGGGTGGGGCAGATACGCAGTATTTT	CASRQGGADTQYF
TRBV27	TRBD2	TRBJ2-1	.	TGTGCCAGCAGTTTAAGGTTAGCGGGAGAGTTAAAGGGTGAGCAGTTCTTC	CASSLRLAGELKGEQFF
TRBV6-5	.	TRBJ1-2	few	TGTGCCAGCAGTTATGGCATGGATGCCACCTTC	CASSYGMDATF
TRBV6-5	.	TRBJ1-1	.	TGTGCCAGCAGTTACTCAAGACTGTTGAACACTGAAGCTTTCTTT	CASSYSRLLNTEAFF
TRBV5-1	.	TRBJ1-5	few	TGCGCCAGCAGCTTGGTCGCAGGGGCACAGCAGCCCCAGCATTTT	CASSLVAGAQQPQHF
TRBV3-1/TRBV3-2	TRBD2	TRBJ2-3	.	TGTGCCAGCAGCCAAGAAGCCGGGGGGACCACAGATACGCAGTATTTT	CASSQEAGGTTDTQYF
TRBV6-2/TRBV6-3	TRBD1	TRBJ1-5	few	TGTGCCAGCAGTTACACTACAGGGGGCATTGGCAATCAGCCCCAGCATTTT	CASSYTTGGIGNQPQHF
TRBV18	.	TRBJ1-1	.	TGTGCCAGCTCACACAGGGTGGAGGACACTGAAGCTTTCTTT	CASSHRVEDTEAFF
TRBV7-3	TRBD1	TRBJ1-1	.	TGTGCCAGCAGCCGACCGGGACAGACGAACACTGAAGCTTTCTTT	CASSRPGQTNTEAFF
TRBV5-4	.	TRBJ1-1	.	TGTGCCAGCAGCTTGAATCCAGGATTGAACACTGAAGCTTTCTTT	CASSLNPGLNTEAFF
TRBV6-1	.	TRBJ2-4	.	TGTGCCAGCAGTGAAGCAGCCCGAAACATTCAGTACTTC	CASSEAARNIQYF
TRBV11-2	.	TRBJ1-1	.	TGTGCCAGCAGCTATACAGAGAACACTGAAGCTTTCTTT	CASSYTENTEAFF
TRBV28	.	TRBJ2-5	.	TGTGCCAGCAGTGAAAAGGGTGGAGGCTTTCAAGAGACCCAGTACTTC	CASSEKGGGFQETQYF
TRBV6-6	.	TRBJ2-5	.	TGTGCCAGCATGGGAGAGACCCAGTACTTC	CASMGETQYF
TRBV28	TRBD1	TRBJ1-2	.	TGTGCCAGCAGCCCCACAGGGGGTAACTATGGCTACACCTTC	CASSPTGGNYGYTF